The 26 T cell receptor beta chains presented below share a single source sample, sequenced in a study of cytomegalovirus exposure and HLA in healthy donors. Sequencing used immunoSEQ multiplex PCR; TCRdb keeps in-frame clones, though not all of them. The profile covers roughly 75,000 clones, with around 81% appearing a single time and about 3% taken by the ten largest. The specimen sequenced was PBMCs. Every receptor here comes from a man aged 25 to 40 in good health and CMV-seronegative.

The chain links TRBV6-5 to TRBJ1-2; no clear D gene. Germline V CDR1 and CDR2: MNHEY, SVGAGI. The V end was cut by 6 bases, the J end by 4 bases, with 18 bases between. The CDR3 is made up of 15 amino acids. CDR3 amino acids: CASSRQRDISYGYTF. The CDR3 nucleotides read TGTGCCAGCAGCCGTCAGAGGGATATCAGCTATGGCTACACCTTC.

V gene TRBV28 combines with J gene TRBJ1-4, with D possibly TRBD1 on 5 matching bases. Trimming removed 1 base at V and 5 bases at J, with 14 bases between. The CDR3 runs to 16 residues. Germline V lookup: CDR1 MDHEN, CDR2 SYDVKM. The DNA of the CDR3 is TGTGCCAGCAGTTTATCTTCGACAGCCTTCAATGAAAAACTGTTTTTT. Its protein is CASSLSSTAFNEKLFF.

The V gene is TRBV9, the J gene TRBJ1-5, with no clear D. Deletions cut 2 bases from V and 3 bases from J, with 12 bases between. This CDR3 contains 15 residues. Germline V gene data show CDR1 as SGDLS and CDR2 as YYNGEE. The CDR3, as DNA: TGTGCCAGCAGCGTTTCCGGGGAACACAATCAGCCCCAGCATTTT. This codes for CASSVSGEHNQPQHF.

This rearrangement joins TRBV4-1 to TRBJ2-7, with a tentative D call TRBD1 (5 bases). V lost 4 bases and J lost 3, with 16 bases in between. The CDR3 totals 15 residues. The germline CDR1 and CDR2 sequences are MGHRA and YSYEKL. The CDR3 nucleotides are TGCGCCAGCAGCCGAGTGGCGACACAGGACTACGAGCAGTACTTC. Its protein product is CASSRVATQDYEQYF.

This clone was seen only once. The chain links TRBV15 to TRBJ2-5, with D possibly TRBD2 on 6 matching bases. The germline V gene encodes CDR1 LNHNV and CDR2 YYDKDF (reference sequence). This CDR3 comprises 15 residues. Trimming took 0 bases from V and 4 from J, leaving 12 bases between them. The CDR3, as DNA: TGTGCCACCAGCAGAGATCTCGCGGGGTCAGAGACCCAGTACTTC. It translates to CATSRDLAGSETQYF.

This clone was found once. The chain carries TRBV15 and TRBJ1-2; 8 positions match TRBD1. Germline CDR1 is LNHNV and CDR2 is YYDKDF (reference sequence). Trimming at V came to 5 bases and at J to 3 bases, leaving 8 bases not matched to a gene. The CDR3 is 15 amino acids. The chain's CDR3 is CATSGQGHRDYGYTF. The CDR3 bases are TGTGCCACCAGCGGACAGGGACACCGCGACTATGGCTACACCTTC.

The V and J genes are TRBV4-3 and TRBJ2-7; 11 bases line up with TRBD2. The CDR3 is 16 amino acids. Trimming at V came to 2 bases and at J to 6 bases, leaving 9 bases not matched to a gene. Germline assignment: CDR1 LGHNA and CDR2 YSLEER. CDR3 protein: CASSQLAGGPLSEQYV. The CDR3 bases are TGCGCCAGCAGCCAATTAGCGGGAGGGCCCCTCTCCGAGCAGTACGTC.

The chain uses TRBV19 and TRBJ2-2; possibly TRBD1 for D (8 bases). In germline, CDR1 is LNHDA, CDR2 SQIVND (reference sequence). Trimming pared 4 bases from V and 4 bases from J, leaving 16 bases between. The CDR3 extends over 16 amino acids. The CDR3 coding sequence is TGTGCCAGTAGTAGATTACAGGGGGAGGGCACCGGGGAGCTGTTTTTT. It yields the protein CASSRLQGEGTGELFF.

This clone was counted a few times. The J gene is TRBJ2-2, the V gene TRBV5-1; D unresolved. Trimming stripped 0 bases from V and 6 bases from J, with 9 bases between. Germline-derived CDR1 and CDR2 are SGHRS and YFSETQ. CDR3 length: 14 amino acids. The CDR3 DNA follows: TGCGCCAGCAGCTTGGACAATATCGCCGGGGAGCTGTTTTTT. Its protein is CASSLDNIAGELFF.

The V call is TRBV6-6, the J call TRBJ1-4; 7 positions match TRBD1. This CDR3 spans 14 amino acids. CDR1 is MNHNY, CDR2 SVGAGI, per germline (reference sequence). J gave up 4 bases and V 2 bases, and 1 base lay outside the gene matches. The CDR3 DNA reads TGTGCCAGCAGTTACGCAGGGGGTAATGAAAAACTGTTTTTT. Its translation is CASSYAGGNEKLFF.

J is TRBJ2-2 and V is TRBV5-1; D perhaps matches TRBD1 (5 bases). From germline, CDR1 is SGHRS and CDR2 YFSETQ. The V end was cut by 1 base, the J end by 7 bases, with 8 bases between. This CDR3 region has 13 residues. As DNA, the CDR3 is TGCGCCAGCAGCTTGCAGGGTAACGGGGAGCTGTTTTTT. It is translated as CASSLQGNGELFF.

This clone was seen only once. V is TRBV4-1 and J is TRBJ1-2; tentative D call: TRBD1 (5 bases). The V gene's germline CDR1 is MGHRA and CDR2 YSYEKL. Trimming took 8 bases from V and 2 from J, leaving 9 bases between them. This CDR3 has 12 residues. The CDR3 DNA reads as TGCGCCAGCCGGGGGGGAAACTATGGCTACACCTTC. Translated: CASRGGNYGYTF.

The J gene is TRBJ1-2, the V gene TRBV5-1; maybe TRBD1 (6 bases). V lost 4 bases and J lost 4, with 17 bases in between. The CDR3 sequence is 15 residues long. Germline V CDR1 and CDR2: SGHRS, YFSETQ. As DNA, the CDR3 is TGCGCCAGCAGCCCTGGGGGGGCCGTGTTCTATGGCTACACCTTC. It codes for CASSPGGAVFYGYTF.

This clone occurred once. The chain recombines TRBV6-6 with TRBJ2-3; TRBD1 agrees at 10 bases. Germline lookup yields CDR1 MNHNY and CDR2 SVGAGI (reference sequence). This CDR3 is 14 amino acids long. The J segment lost 6 bases and the V segment lost 6 bases, leaving 6 bases of the junction unmatched. The CDR3 DNA reads TGTGCCAGCAGCCGTGGGACAGGGGCTGATACGCAGTATTTT. This sequence encodes CASSRGTGADTQYF.

This clone was seen more than once but under ten times. The V call is TRBV11-2, the J call TRBJ2-7; D is perhaps TRBD2 (6 bases). This CDR3 contains 13 residues. The V and J ends lost 2 bases and 5 bases respectively, with 10 bases between them. The germline V gene has CDR1 SGHAT and CDR2 FQNNGV. CDR3 protein: CASSLNGGDEQYF. DNA for the CDR3: TGTGCCAGCAGCTTAAATGGCGGGGACGAGCAGTACTTC.

The V and J genes are TRBV5-6 and TRBJ2-1; 9 bases match TRBD2. The V gene's germline CDR1 is SGHDT and CDR2 YYEEEE. V lost 0 bases, J lost 1 base, and 11 bases stayed unmatched. The CDR3 runs 19 residues. CDR3 sequence reads: CASSLEGLAGIGSYNEQFF. The CDR3 nucleotides read TGTGCCAGCAGCTTGGAGGGGCTAGCGGGGATCGGTTCCTACAATGAGCAGTTCTTC. Drawing the rest from reference TRBV5-6 and TRBJ2-1, the complete variable domain is DAGVTQSPTHLIKTRGQQVTLRCSPKSGHDTVSWYQQALGQGPQFIFQYYEEEERQRGNFPDRFSGHQFPNYSSELNVNALLLGDSALYLCASSLEGLAGIGSYNEQFFGPGTRLTVL.

This chain links TRBV29-1 with TRBJ2-3; possibly TRBD2 for D (7 bases). Germline V gene sequence: CDR1 SQVTM, CDR2 ANQGSEA. Trimming cost V 7 bases and J 0 bases, with 20 bases left between them. CDR3 length: 16 residues. CDR3 loop: CSAPLLGGASTDTQYF. The CDR3 DNA reads TGCAGCGCTCCCCTTTTAGGGGGGGCTAGCACAGATACGCAGTATTTT.

This chain links TRBV9 with TRBJ1-1; a weak D match, TRBD1 (5 bases). V dropped 3 bases and J dropped 0 bases, with 6 bases sitting between them. Germline lookup yields CDR1 SGDLS and CDR2 YYNGEE. CDR3 length equals 13 residues. The CDR3 loop is CASSAGLNTEAFF. The CDR3 bases are TGTGCCAGCAGCGCAGGGTTGAACACTGAAGCTTTCTTT.

This chain connects TRBV18 to TRBJ1-2; 8 bases fit TRBD1. Germline V lookup: CDR1 KGHSH, CDR2 LQKENI. The length of the CDR3 is 14 residues. The V and J ends lost 4 bases and 3 bases, in that order; junction bases with no gene match: 4. The CDR3, as DNA: TGTGCCAGCTCACTAGGACAGGGCGACTATGGCTACACCTTC. This gives the protein CASSLGQGDYGYTF.

The genes are TRBV9 and TRBJ1-4, with D possibly TRBD1 on 6 matching bases. The CDR3 sequence is 16 residues long. Germline V gene lookup returns CDR1 SGDLS and CDR2 YYNGEE. V lost 3 bases, J lost 7 bases, and 19 bases lay in between. For the CDR3, the DNA is TGTGCCAGCAGCGAGATGGGGGCGGCGGGGGGTGAAAAACTGTTTTTT. It yields the protein CASSEMGAAGGEKLFF.

V is TRBV18 and J is TRBJ2-2; D is uncertain. The CDR3 has 15 residues. Germline V gene lookup returns CDR1 KGHSH and CDR2 LQKENI. Trimming cost V 3 bases and J 1 base, with 9 bases left between them. CDR3 loop: CASSPYSKNTGELFF. The CDR3 DNA sequence: TGTGCCAGCTCACCCTACTCTAAGAACACCGGGGAGCTGTTTTTT.

V is TRBV27 and J is TRBJ1-5; TRBD1 matches 7 bases. Germline V CDR1 and CDR2: MNHEY, SMNVEV (reference sequence). CDR3 length: 17 amino acids. Trimming took 4 bases from V and 1 from J; bases not matched to a gene: 10. CDR3 DNA: TGTGCCAGCAGTTCAGGACAGGCCTCTTGGAGCAATCAGCCCCAGCATTTT. Amino acids: CASSSGQASWSNQPQHF.

The chain couples TRBV7-8 to TRBJ2-5; the match to TRBD2 covers 9 bases. There are 13 residues in the CDR3. From germline, CDR1 is SGHVS and CDR2 FQNEAQ. V was clipped by 1 base and J by 8 bases; unmatched bases: 2. CDR3 in amino acids: CASSLGTSETQYF. CDR3 nucleotides: TGTGCCAGCAGCTTAGGGACTAGCGAAACCCAGTACTTC.

This sequence joins TRBV5-4 and TRBJ2-5, with D possibly TRBD2 on 6 matching bases. V was pared by 0 bases and J by 4 bases, with 10 bases between. Germline V gives CDR1 SGHNT, CDR2 YYREEE (reference sequence). This CDR3 is built from 14 residues. The CDR3 nucleotides read TGTGCCAGCAGCTTGGCGGGAGTGGGAGAGACCCAGTACTTC. Protein: CASSLAGVGETQYF.

The chain combines TRBV28 with TRBJ1-2, with 8 bases that match TRBD1. The V gene end was trimmed by 8 bases and the J gene end by 6 bases; junction bases not matched to a gene: 8. From germline, CDR1 is MDHEN and CDR2 SYDVKM. The CDR3 sequence is 13 residues long. The CDR3 sequence is CASAPSGGDGYTF. The CDR3 bases are TGTGCCAGCGCCCCCTCAGGGGGCGATGGCTACACCTTC.

V is TRBV30 and J is TRBJ2-2, with 11 nucleotides matching TRBD2. The ends lost 2 bases at V and 6 bases at J; junction bases unmatched: 5. Germline V gene lookup returns CDR1 GTSNPN and CDR2 SVGIG (reference sequence). The CDR3 covers 15 residues. The CDR3 reads CAWSLAGGGAGELFF. CDR3 nucleotide sequence: TGTGCCTGGAGTCTAGCGGGGGGCGGTGCCGGGGAGCTGTTTTTT.